The present T cell receptor (beta chain) was sequenced within a study of CD8+ T cells in alopecia areata. Sorted populations comprised CD4+ and CD8+ T cells obtained from PBMCs. Sequencing templates came from extracted RNA that was reverse transcribed into cDNA. Libraries were prepared by immunoSEQ multiplex PCR; TCRdb keeps only in-frame clonotypes and omits some of them. The sample has under 250,000 clones, more than 50% seen once; the top ten hold 4% to 6%. Study-level results: Clonality in lesional scalp, especially alopecia totalis/universalis, exceeded that of normal scalp. Whereas mice showed it more clearly, TCR sharing across patients was murkier, possibly because of HLA. There were also resident alphabeta T cells of normal skin sequenced in scalp samples.

As to this clone: What it binds is not known.

This CDR3 comprises 13 residues. V was cut by 6 bases and J by 4 bases, with 11 bases left in between. CDR1 MNHEY and CDR2 SMNVEV come from the germline V gene (reference sequence). Sequenced input: CD8+ T cells sorted from blood. The V and J genes are TRBV27 and TRBJ2-3; TRBD1 is a possible D gene (5 bases). The sequence was obtained from a human donor in good health. The CDR3 DNA reads as TGTGCCAGCAGCACCTCGACAGCAGATACGCAGTATTTT. The encoded protein is CASSTSTADTQYF.